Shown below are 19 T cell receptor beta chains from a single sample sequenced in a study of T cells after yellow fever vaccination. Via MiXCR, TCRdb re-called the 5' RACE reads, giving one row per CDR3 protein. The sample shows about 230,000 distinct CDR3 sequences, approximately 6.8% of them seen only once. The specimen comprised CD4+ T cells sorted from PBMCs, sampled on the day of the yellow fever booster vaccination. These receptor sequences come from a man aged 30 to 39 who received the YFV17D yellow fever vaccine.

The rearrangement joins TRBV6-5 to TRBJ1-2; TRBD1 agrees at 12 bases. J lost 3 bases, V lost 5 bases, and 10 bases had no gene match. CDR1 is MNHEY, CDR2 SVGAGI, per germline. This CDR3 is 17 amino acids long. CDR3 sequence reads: CASSPLGTGGGDYGYTF. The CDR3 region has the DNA TGTGCCAGCAGTCCCCTTGGGACAGGGGGCGGGGACTATGGCTACACCTTC.

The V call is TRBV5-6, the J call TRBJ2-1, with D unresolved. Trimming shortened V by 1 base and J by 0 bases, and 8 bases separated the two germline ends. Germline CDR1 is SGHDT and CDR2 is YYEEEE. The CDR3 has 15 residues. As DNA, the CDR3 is TGTGCCAGCAGCTTGTGGCTGAACTCCTACAATGAGCAGTTCTTC. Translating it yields CASSLWLNSYNEQFF. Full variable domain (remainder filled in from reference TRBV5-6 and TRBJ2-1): DAGVTQSPTHLIKTRGQQVTLRCSPKSGHDTVSWYQQALGQGPQFIFQYYEEEERQRGNFPDRFSGHQFPNYSSELNVNALLLGDSALYLCASSLWLNSYNEQFFGPGTRLTVL.

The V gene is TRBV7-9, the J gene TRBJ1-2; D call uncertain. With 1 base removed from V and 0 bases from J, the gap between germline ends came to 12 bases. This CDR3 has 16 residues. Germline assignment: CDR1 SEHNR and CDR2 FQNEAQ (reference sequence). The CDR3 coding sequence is TGTGCCAGCAGCTTAGGTTCTGGGCCTGCTAACTATGGCTACACCTTC. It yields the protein CASSLGSGPANYGYTF.

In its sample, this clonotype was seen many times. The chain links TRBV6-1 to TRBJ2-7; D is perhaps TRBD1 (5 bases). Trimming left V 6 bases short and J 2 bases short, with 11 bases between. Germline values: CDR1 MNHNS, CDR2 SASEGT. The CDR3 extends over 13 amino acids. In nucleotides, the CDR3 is TGTGCCAGCAGGAACTACAGGACCTACGAGCAGTACTTC. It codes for CASRNYRTYEQYF.

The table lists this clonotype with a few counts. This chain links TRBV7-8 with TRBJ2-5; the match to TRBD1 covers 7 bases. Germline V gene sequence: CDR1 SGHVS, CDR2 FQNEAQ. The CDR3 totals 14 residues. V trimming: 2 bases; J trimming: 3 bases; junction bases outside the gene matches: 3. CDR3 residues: CASSLSGQKETQYF. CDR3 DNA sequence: TGTGCCAGCAGCTTATCGGGACAGAAAGAGACCCAGTACTTC.

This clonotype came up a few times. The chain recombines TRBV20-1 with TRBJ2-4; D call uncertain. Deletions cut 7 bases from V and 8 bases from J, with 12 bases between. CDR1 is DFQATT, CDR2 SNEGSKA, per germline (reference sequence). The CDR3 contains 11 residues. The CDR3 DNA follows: TGCAGTGGGGCGCTGGGGTACATTCAGTACTTC. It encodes CSGALGYIQYF.

The CDR3 loop reads CASSQATSAITDTQYF. As DNA, the CDR3 is TGCGCCAGCAGCCAAGCGACTAGCGCTATCACAGATACGCAGTATTTT. The chain joins TRBV4-3 to TRBJ2-3, with 8 bases identical to TRBD2. V lost 1 base and J lost 2; bases outside the gene matches: 5. CDR3 length: 16 residues. Germline V gene lookup returns CDR1 LGHNA and CDR2 YSLEER.

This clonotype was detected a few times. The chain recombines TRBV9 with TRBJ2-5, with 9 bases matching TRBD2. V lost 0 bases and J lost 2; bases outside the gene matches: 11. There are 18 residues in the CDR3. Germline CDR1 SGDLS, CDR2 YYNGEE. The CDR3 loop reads CASSVATGSSGSQETQYF. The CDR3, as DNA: TGTGCCAGCAGCGTAGCTACGGGGAGTAGCGGGAGTCAAGAGACCCAGTACTTC.

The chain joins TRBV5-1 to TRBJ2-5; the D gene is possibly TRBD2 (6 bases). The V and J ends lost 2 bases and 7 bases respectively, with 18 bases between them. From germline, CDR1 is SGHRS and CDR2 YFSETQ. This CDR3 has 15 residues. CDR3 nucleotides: TGCGCCAGCAGCTTTACGGGACCCCAGGGAGGGACCCAGTACTTC. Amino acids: CASSFTGPQGGTQYF.

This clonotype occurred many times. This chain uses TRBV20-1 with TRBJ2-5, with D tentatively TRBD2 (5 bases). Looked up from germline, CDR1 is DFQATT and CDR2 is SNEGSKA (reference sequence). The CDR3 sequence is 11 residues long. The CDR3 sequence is CSGGPAETQYF. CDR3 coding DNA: TGCTCGGGCGGGCCGGCAGAGACCCAGTACTTC.

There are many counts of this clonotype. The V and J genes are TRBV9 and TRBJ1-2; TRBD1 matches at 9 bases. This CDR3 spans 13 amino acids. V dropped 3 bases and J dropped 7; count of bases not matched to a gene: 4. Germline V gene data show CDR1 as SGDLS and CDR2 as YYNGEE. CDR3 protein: CASSGGTGLGYTF. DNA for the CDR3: TGTGCCAGCAGCGGCGGGACAGGGCTTGGCTACACCTTC. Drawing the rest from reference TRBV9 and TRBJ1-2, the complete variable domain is DSGVTQTPKHLITATGQRVTLRCSPRSGDLSVYWYQQSLDQGLQFLIQYYNGEERAKGNILERFSAQQFPDLHSELNLSSLELGDSALYFCASSGGTGLGYTFGSGTRLTVV.

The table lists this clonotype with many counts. Here the CDR3 DNA reads TGTGCCAGCAGCTTATCCGGGACTAGCAGTGGGTTCTTC. This sequence encodes CASSLSGTSSGFF. This chain connects TRBV7-8 to TRBJ2-1; 9 nucleotides align to TRBD2. Germline CDR1 is SGHVS and CDR2 is FQNEAQ. This CDR3 has 13 amino acids. Trimming at V came to 2 bases and at J to 15 bases, leaving 8 bases not matched to a gene.

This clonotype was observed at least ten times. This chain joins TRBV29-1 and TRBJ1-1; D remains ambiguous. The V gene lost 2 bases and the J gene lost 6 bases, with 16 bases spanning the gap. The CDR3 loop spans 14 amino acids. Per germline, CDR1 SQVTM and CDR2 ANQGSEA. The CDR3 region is CSVEYEAANPEAFF. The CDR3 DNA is TGCAGCGTTGAATACGAAGCCGCGAATCCTGAAGCTTTCTTT.

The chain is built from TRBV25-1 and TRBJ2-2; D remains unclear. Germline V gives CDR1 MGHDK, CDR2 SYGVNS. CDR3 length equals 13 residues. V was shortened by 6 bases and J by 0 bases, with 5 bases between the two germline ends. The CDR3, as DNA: TGTGCCAGCAGGGAAACGAACACCGGGGAGCTGTTTTTT. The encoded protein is CASRETNTGELFF.

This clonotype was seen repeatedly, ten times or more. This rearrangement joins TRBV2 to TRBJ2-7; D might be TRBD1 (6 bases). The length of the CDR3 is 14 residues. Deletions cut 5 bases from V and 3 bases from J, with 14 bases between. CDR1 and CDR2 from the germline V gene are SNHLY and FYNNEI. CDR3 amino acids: CASSRPTGRYEQYF. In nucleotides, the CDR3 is TGTGCCAGCAGTCGTCCGACAGGTCGCTACGAGCAGTACTTC. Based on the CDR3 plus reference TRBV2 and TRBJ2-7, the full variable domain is EPEVTQTPSHQVTQMGQEVILRCVPISNHLYFYWYRQILGQKVEFLVSFYNNEISEKSEIFDDQFSVERPDGSNFTLKIRSTKLEDSAMYFCASSRPTGRYEQYFGPGTRLTVT.

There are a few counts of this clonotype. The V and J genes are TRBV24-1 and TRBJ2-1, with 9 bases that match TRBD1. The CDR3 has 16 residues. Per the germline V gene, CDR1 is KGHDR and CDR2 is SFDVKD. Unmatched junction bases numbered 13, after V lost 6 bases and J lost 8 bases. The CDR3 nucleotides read TGTGCCACCAGTCCCCTTCCCGGACAGGGGATTTATGAGCAGTTCTTC. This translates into CATSPLPGQGIYEQFF.

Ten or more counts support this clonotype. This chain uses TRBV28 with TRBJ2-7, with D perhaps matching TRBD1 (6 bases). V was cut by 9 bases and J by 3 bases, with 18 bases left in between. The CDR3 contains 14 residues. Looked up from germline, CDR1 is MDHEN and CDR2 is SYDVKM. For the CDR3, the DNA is TGTGCCAGTACAATGGGACAAAATTACTACGAGCAGTACTTC. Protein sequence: CASTMGQNYYEQYF.

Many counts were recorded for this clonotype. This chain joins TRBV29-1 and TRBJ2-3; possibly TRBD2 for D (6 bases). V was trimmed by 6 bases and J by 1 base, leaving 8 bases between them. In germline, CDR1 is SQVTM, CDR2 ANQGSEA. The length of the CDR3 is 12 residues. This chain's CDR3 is CSVSSGTDTQYF. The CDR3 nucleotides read TGCAGCGTGTCTAGCGGCACAGATACGCAGTATTTT.

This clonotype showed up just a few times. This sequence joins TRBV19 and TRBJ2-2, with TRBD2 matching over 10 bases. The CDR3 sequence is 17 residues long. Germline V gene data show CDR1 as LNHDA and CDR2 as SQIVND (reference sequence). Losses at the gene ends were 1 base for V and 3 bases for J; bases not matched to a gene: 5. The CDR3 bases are TGTGCCAGTAGTATAGGAACCGGGACTAGCGACACCGGGGAGCTGTTTTTT. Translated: CASSIGTGTSDTGELFF.